Sequencing of this TCR beta chain was carried out in a study of T cells expressing NK-cell markers (TCRdb year 2020). Regarding the complete study: Three sorted T-cell subsets (CD3+CD56+NKG2C+, CD3+CD56+NKG2C- and CD3+CD56-NKG2C+) from 8 or 9 donors had their TCR beta-chain repertoires profiled. Libraries were sequenced as 2 x 150 bp reads on Illumina HiSeq 2000/2500, MiSeq or NextSeq. All eight donors whose samples were sequenced were randomly selected healthy volunteers, three of them men and five women. Among the eight sequenced donors, only one was HCMV-seronegative, while the other seven were HCMV-seropositive.

Per the germline V gene, LGHNT is the CDR1 and FRNRAP is the CDR2. The CDR3 holds 13 amino acids from the cysteine to the phenylalanine. The DNA sequence is not available. HCMV serostatus was determined by detecting HCMV-specific IgG in serum with a commercial ELISA kit. Ficoll density gradient centrifugation was used to isolate peripheral blood mononuclear cells from blood. Overall study outcomes, separate from this receptor: Whether the expanded NKG2C-expressing T cell clones were specific for HCMV antigens was left unclear. Those dominant clonotypes were again the most abundant among CD3+CD56-NKG2C+ cells in several donors, at about 28.3-60.1%. For roughly 6 donors, the dominant CD3+CD56+NKG2C+ clonotypes were among the top 10 CD8+ clonotypes and accounted for about 1.0-7.0% of CD8+ T cells.

TCRdb shows the sequencer as Illumina HiSeq 2000. TCR beta cDNA libraries were prepared using 5'RACE template switching, which introduced a universal primer site and unique molecular identifiers. cDNA synthesis was primed from the TCR beta constant segment and was followed by two successive PCR amplification steps. As for how the authors treated the data: MIGEC handled demultiplexing of the reads and grouping by UMI, while MiTCR was used to assemble and quantify clonotypes. To remove erroneous sequences, TCR cDNA sequences were retained only when supported by two or more reads. Downstream repertoire analysis used the tcR package, and clonotypes were matched across fractions by CDR3 nucleotide sequence plus V segment. VDJmatch was used to annotate antigen specificity against VDJdb, with one amino acid substitution in CDR3 allowed. TCRdb reprocessed the reads, and each CDR3 protein sequence is entered once, without DNA. Here the V and J calls rest on TCRdb's processing, not on the authors' analysis. The sample's clone listing holds 150,000 to 200,000 distinct CDR3 sequences. Of the sample, around 20% falls within the top ten clones.

Concerning this clonotype: The clone's antigen remains unknown.

Sequencing used blood T cells: a sorted CD56 or NKG2C T cell subset, CD4+ or CD8+ T cells, or bulk PBMC T cells (not recorded which). The receptor chain draws on TRBV12-5 and TRBJ2-7. The TCR comes from a man aged 18-75 years in good health. The CDR3: CASGVGTNYEQYF.